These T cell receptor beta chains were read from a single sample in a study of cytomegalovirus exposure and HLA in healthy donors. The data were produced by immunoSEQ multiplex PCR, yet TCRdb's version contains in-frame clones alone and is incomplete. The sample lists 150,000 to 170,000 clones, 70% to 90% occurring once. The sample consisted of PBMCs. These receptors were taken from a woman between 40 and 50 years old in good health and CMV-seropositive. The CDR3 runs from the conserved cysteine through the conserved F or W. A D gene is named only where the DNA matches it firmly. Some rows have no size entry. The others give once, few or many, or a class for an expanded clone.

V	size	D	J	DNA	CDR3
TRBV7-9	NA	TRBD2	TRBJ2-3	TGTGCCAGCAGCCCTAGCGGTAGCACAGATACGCAGTATTTT	CASSPSGSTDTQYF
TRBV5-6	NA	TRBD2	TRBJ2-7	TGTGCCAGCAGCTTGTCAGCGGGGGTCTCCTCCTACGAGCAGTACTTC	CASSLSAGVSSYEQYF
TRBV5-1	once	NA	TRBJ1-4	TGCGCCAGCAGCCCAGGCAGGGGATCTAATGAAAAACTGTTTTTT	CASSPGRGSNEKLFF
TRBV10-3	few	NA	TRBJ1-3	TGTGCCATCAGTGAGACTAGGAGCTCTGGAAACACCATATATTTT	CAISETRSSGNTIYF
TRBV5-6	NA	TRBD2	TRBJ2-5	TGTGCCAGCAGCTGGTGGGGACTAGCGGGAGGAGAGACCCAGTACTTC	CASSWWGLAGGETQYF
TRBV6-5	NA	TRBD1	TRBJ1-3	TGTGCCAGCAGCCTAGACCGGGACAGTGGAAACACCATATATTTT	CASSLDRDSGNTIYF
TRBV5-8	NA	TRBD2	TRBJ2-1	TGTGCCAGCAGCATACCGTTAGCGGGAGATTACAATGAGCAGTTCTTC	CASSIPLAGDYNEQFF
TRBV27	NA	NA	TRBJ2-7	TGTGCCAGCAGTTTCGGGTACGAGCAGTACTTC	CASSFGYEQYF
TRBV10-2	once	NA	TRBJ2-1	TGCGCCAGCACCGAGGGACATGGAGCAAGTGAGCAGTTCTTC	CASTEGHGASEQFF
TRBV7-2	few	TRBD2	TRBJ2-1	TGTGCCAGCAGACGTAGCGGGAGCTCCTACAATGAGCAGTTCTTC	CASRRSGSSYNEQFF
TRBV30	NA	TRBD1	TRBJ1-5	TGTGCCTGGAGGCAAGACAGGGGTCAGCCCCAGCATTTT	CAWRQDRGQPQHF
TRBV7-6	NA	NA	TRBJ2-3	TGTGCCAGCAGTCCCGGCGGCTACCGAAATACAGATACGCAGTATTTT	CASSPGGYRNTDTQYF
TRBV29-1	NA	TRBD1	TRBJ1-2	TGCAGCGTTGAGGGACAGGGGTCTAGGGGCTACACCTTC	CSVEGQGSRGYTF
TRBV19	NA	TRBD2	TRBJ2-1	TGTGCCAGTAGGACTAGCGGGAGAGATGAGCAGTTCTTC	CASRTSGRDEQFF
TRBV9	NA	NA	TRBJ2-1	TGTGCCAGCAGCCCGAACACAGGCTCCTACAATGAGCAGTTCTTC	CASSPNTGSYNEQFF
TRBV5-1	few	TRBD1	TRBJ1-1	TGCGCCAGCAGCTTCGGAGGACAGGGCACTGAAGCTTTCTTT	CASSFGGQGTEAFF
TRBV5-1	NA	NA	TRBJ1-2	TGCGCCAGACGGTCTAACTATGGCTACACCTTC	CARRSNYGYTF
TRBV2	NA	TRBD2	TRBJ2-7	TGTGCCAGCAGTGAACGGCTAGCGGGATCCACCTACGAGCAGTACTTC	CASSERLAGSTYEQYF
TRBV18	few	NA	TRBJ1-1	TGTGCCAGCTCACCACCGAATACCGAGTGGGAGGCAGCTTTCTTT	CASSPPNTEWEAAFF
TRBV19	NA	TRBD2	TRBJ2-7	TGTGCCACAACTAGCGGGAGGGGCCACGAGCAGTACTTC	CATTSGRGHEQYF
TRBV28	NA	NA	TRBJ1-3	TGTGCCAGCAGGAGTCTCTCTGGAAACACCATATATTTT	CASRSLSGNTIYF
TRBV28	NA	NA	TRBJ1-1	TGTGCCAGCAGTTTATCGGGACTTTCTTTAGGGGCTTTCTTT	CASSLSGLSLGAFF
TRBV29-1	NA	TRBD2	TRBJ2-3	TGCAGCGTTAGCGGGGGGAACACAGATACGCAGTATTTT	CSVSGGNTDTQYF
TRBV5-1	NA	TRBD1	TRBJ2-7	TGCGCCAGCAGCGCCAGGGGGCCCTACGAGCAGTACTTC	CASSARGPYEQYF
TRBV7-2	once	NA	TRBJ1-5	TGTGCCAGCAGCTTAAGAGTTAGCAATCAGCCCCAGCATTTT	CASSLRVSNQPQHF
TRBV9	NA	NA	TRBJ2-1	TGTGCCAGCAGCGTATTGGGGCCCCCCTCTACAAATGAGCAGTTCTTC	CASSVLGPPSTNEQFF
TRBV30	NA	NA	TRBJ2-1	TGTGCCTGGAGTGTCTGGCACTACAATGAGCAGTTCTTC	CAWSVWHYNEQFF
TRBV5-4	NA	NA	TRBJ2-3	TGTGCCAGCAGCTTGGCCGGCGGGATCACAGATACGCAGTATTTT	CASSLAGGITDTQYF